The 11 T cell receptor beta chains given below trace back to one sample, sequenced in a study of human T cells and chemical hapten exposure. The time point: pre-sensitization, week 0. The treatment was: therapeutic diphenylcyclopropenone sensitization with weekly scalp DPC. From the RACE reads, TCRdb called clonotypes with MiXCR, one entry per CDR3 protein. Of roughly 100,000 distinct CDR3 sequences listed, approximately 12% are singletons. The sequenced sample was whole blood, obtained in connection with sensitization to the hapten diphenylcyclopropenone (DPC). The source is a woman aged 45 to 65 with alopecia areata. Some clones in this sample may be carry-over from other donors' samples.

The chain carries TRBV27 and TRBJ2-1; either TRBD1 or TRBD2 may fit D (5 bases each). This CDR3 spans 11 amino acids. Germline V gene sequence: CDR1 MNHEY, CDR2 SMNVEV (reference sequence). Trimming stripped 3 bases from V and 10 bases from J, with 7 bases between. The CDR3, as DNA: TGTGCCAGCAGTTTGGGGGACGAGCAGTTCTTC. Translating gives CASSLGDEQFF.

The chain joins TRBV7-2 to TRBJ2-5, with 8 bases that match TRBD2. The CDR3 spans 14 residues. In germline, CDR1 is SGHTA, CDR2 FQGNSA. V lost 6 bases, J lost 4 bases, and 7 bases stayed unmatched. CDR3 bases: TGTGCCAGCAGAGAAAGCGGGGGAAGAGAGACCCAGTACTTC. Its protein is CASRESGGRETQYF.

The chain employs TRBV29-1 and TRBJ1-3, with 7 positions matching TRBD1. Germline CDR1 reads SQVTM; CDR2 reads ANQGSEA. This CDR3 comprises 14 residues. Unmatched junction bases numbered 5, after V lost 6 bases and J lost 0 bases. CDR3 bases: TGCAGCGTCGGACAGGAGAGCTCTGGAAACACCATATATTTT. Translating gives CSVGQESSGNTIYF.

This clonotype came up many times. The genes are TRBV20-1 and TRBJ2-1; 8 nucleotides match TRBD2. The J segment lost 1 base and the V segment lost 8 bases, leaving 7 bases of the junction unmatched. Germline V gives CDR1 DFQATT, CDR2 SNEGSKA (reference sequence). The CDR3 has 14 amino acids. CDR3 coding DNA: TGCAGTCGCAGCGGGGGCGGGTCCTACAATGAGCAGTTCTTC. Amino acid sequence: CSRSGGGSYNEQFF.

Only a few counts were recorded for this clonotype. An end of the junction differs from the germline gene, which may be a read error. This rearrangement joins TRBV7-7 to TRBJ2-3; TRBD1 agrees at 7 bases. The CDR3 loop spans 15 amino acids. Germline V gene lookup returns CDR1 SSHAT and CDR2 FNYEAQ (reference sequence). The CDR3, as DNA: TGTGCTAGCAGCCCGAAGGGGGCGCAGACAGATACGCAGTATTTT. Protein product: CASSPKGAQTDTQYF.

This clonotype was seen many times. The rearrangement links TRBV12-3 or TRBV12-4 to TRBJ1-2, with no clear D. V was trimmed by 3 bases and J by 5 bases, leaving 10 bases between them. The length of the CDR3 is 13 residues. CDR3 in DNA: TGTGCCAGCAGTTTTACGCGGCGTTATGGCTACACCTTC. It encodes CASSFTRRYGYTF.

This clonotype was seen a handful of times. The V call is TRBV5-1, the J call TRBJ2-7; D remains unclear. Trimming pared 1 base from V and 4 bases from J, leaving 12 bases between. Germline-derived CDR1 and CDR2 are SGHRS and YFSETQ. CDR3 length: 14 amino acids. CDR3 amino acids: CASSLSGVTYEQYF. CDR3 DNA: TGCGCCAGCAGCTTGTCGGGCGTTACTTACGAGCAGTACTTC.

The chain joins TRBV5-1 to TRBJ1-2; no clear D. V was pared by 0 bases and J by 4 bases, with 7 bases between. The germline V gene encodes CDR1 SGHRS and CDR2 YFSETQ. This CDR3 comprises 13 residues. CDR3 nucleotides: TGCGCCAGCAGCTTGGAGCCAAGCTATGGCTACACCTTC. Its translation is CASSLEPSYGYTF.

At least ten counts were recorded for this clonotype. The V call is TRBV29-1, the J call TRBJ1-1; 7 nucleotides agree with TRBD1. The V gene's germline CDR1 is SQVTM and CDR2 ANQGSEA. With 5 bases clipped from V and 2 bases from J, the junction kept 5 bases outside the gene matches. The CDR3 covers 13 residues. CDR3 residues: CSVIRDRNTEAFF. Written as DNA, the CDR3 is TGCAGCGTTATCCGGGACAGAAACACTGAAGCTTTCTTT.

A few counts support this clonotype. The chain recombines TRBV7-8 with TRBJ2-3; 7 nucleotides agree with TRBD1. In germline, CDR1 is SGHVS, CDR2 FQNEAQ. The V segment lost 11 bases and the J segment 2 bases; nucleotides outside the gene matches: 10. The CDR3 totals 14 residues. CDR3 protein: CAAGPGQITDTQYF. CDR3 DNA sequence: TGTGCCGCAGGTCCGGGACAGATCACAGATACGCAGTATTTT.

This clonotype has at least ten counts. The rearrangement links TRBV18 to TRBJ1-5; 9 bases map to TRBD1. J was trimmed by 3 bases and V by 0 bases; bases with no gene match: 3. CDR1 and CDR2 (germline): KGHSH, LQKENI. The CDR3 covers 16 residues. The CDR3 sequence: CASSPPTGGNNQPQHF. Here the CDR3 DNA reads TGTGCCAGCTCACCACCGACAGGGGGAAACAATCAGCCCCAGCATTTT.